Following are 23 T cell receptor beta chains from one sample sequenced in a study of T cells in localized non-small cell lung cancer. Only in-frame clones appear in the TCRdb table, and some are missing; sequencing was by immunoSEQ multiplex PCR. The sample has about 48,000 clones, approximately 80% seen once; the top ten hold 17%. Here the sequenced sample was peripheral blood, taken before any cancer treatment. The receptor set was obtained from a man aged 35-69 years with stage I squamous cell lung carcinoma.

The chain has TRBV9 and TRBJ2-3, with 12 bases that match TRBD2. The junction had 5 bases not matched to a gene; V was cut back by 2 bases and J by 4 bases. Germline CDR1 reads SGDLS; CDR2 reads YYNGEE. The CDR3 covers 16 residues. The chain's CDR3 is CASSVPSGGVADTQYF. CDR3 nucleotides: TGTGCCAGCAGCGTTCCTAGCGGGGGGGTTGCAGATACGCAGTATTTT.

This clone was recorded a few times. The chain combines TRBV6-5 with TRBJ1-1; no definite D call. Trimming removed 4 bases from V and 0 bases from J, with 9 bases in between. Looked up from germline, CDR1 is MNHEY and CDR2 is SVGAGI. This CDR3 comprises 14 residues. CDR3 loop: CASSFVPMNTEAFF. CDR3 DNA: TGTGCCAGCAGTTTCGTGCCCATGAACACTGAAGCTTTCTTT.

CDR3 sequence (DNA): TGTGCCAGCACCACGGCGGGCCAGAGCACAGATACGCAGTATTTT. This encodes CASTTAGQSTDTQYF. The rearrangement links TRBV2 to TRBJ2-3, with a tentative D call TRBD2 (5 bases). Trimming shortened V by 7 bases and J by 0 bases, and 14 bases separated the two germline ends. The germline CDR1 and CDR2 sequences are SNHLY and FYNNEI. The CDR3 consists of 15 residues.

CDR3 residues: CASSYSPGVTETQYF. CDR3 in DNA: TGTGCCAGCAGTTACTCTCCAGGGGTGACAGAGACCCAGTACTTC. This chain connects TRBV6-5 to TRBJ2-5, with D tentatively TRBD1 (6 bases). CDR1 is MNHEY and CDR2 is SVGAGI in the germline V gene. The CDR3 totals 15 residues. The V gene lost 0 bases and the J gene lost 4 bases, with 12 bases spanning the gap.

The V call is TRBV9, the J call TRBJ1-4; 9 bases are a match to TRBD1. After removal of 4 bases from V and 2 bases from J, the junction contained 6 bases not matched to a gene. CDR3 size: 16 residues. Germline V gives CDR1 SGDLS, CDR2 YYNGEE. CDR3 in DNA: TGTGCCAGCAGCCCCTGGACAGGGGAGACTAATGAAAAACTGTTTTTT. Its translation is CASSPWTGETNEKLFF.

CDR3 loop: CASSPEDALLDTQYF. CDR3 DNA: TGTGCCAGCTCACCAGAGGACGCCTTACTGGATACGCAGTATTTT. The genes are TRBV18 and TRBJ2-3; D remains ambiguous. Germline CDR1 is KGHSH and CDR2 is LQKENI. The CDR3 runs to 15 residues. V lost 2 bases and J 6 bases, leaving 15 bases between the germline ends.

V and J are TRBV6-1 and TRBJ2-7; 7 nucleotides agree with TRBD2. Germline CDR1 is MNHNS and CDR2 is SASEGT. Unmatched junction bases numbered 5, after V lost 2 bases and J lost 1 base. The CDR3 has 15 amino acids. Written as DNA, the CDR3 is TGTGCCAGCAGTGAACCGGGGGGAAGGTCCTACGAGCAGTACTTC. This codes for CASSEPGGRSYEQYF.

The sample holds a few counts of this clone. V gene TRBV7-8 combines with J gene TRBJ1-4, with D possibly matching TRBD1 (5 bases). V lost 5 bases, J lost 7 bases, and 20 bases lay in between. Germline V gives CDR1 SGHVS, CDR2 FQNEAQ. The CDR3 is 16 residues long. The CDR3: CASSNWTGWDGEKLFF. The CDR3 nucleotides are TGTGCCAGCAGCAACTGGACGGGTTGGGACGGTGAAAAACTGTTTTTT.

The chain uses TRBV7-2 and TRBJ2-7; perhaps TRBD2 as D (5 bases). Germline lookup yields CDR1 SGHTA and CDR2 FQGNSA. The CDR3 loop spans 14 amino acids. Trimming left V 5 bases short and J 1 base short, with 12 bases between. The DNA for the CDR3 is TGTGCCAGCAGCGCCTCGGGGTCTTCCTACGAGCAGTACTTC. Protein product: CASSASGSSYEQYF.

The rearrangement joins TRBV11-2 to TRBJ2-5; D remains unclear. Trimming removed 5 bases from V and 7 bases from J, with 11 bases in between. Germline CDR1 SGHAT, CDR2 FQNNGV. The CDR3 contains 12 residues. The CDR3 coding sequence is TGTGCCAGCAGCAATAGTCAGAGGACCCAGTACTTC. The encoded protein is CASSNSQRTQYF.

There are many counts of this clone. CDR3: CASSLRGLAQPQHF. The CDR3 DNA sequence: TGTGCCAGCAGCTTACGGGGGCTGGCCCAGCCCCAGCATTTT. V is TRBV13 and J is TRBJ1-5; tentatively, D is TRBD1 (6 bases). Trimming cost V 2 bases and J 7 bases, with 12 bases left between them. The CDR3 sequence is 14 residues long. CDR1 PRHDT and CDR2 FYEKMQ come from the germline V gene (reference sequence). The complete variable domain, with remaining parts taken from reference TRBV13 and TRBJ1-5, reads AAGVIQSPRHLIKEKRETATLKCYPIPRHDTVYWYQQGPGQDPQFLISFYEKMQSDKGSIPDRFSAQQFSDYHSELNMSSLELGDSALYFCASSLRGLAQPQHFGDGTRLSIL.

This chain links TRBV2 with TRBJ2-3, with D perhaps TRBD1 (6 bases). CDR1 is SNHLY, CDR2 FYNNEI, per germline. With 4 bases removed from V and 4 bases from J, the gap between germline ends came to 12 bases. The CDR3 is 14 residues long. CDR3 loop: CASSAGVTADTQYF. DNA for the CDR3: TGTGCCAGCAGTGCAGGGGTTACGGCAGATACGCAGTATTTT.

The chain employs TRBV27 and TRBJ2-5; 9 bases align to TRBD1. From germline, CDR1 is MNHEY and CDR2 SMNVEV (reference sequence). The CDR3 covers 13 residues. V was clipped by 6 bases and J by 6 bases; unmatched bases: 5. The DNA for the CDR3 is TGTGCCAGCAGACCGGGACAGGGTAAGACCCAGTACTTC. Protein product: CASRPGQGKTQYF.

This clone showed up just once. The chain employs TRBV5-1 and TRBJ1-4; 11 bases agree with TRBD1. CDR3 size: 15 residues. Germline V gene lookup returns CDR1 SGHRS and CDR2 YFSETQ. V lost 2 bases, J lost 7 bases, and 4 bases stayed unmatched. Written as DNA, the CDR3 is TGCGCCAGCAGCTTCTTCGGGACAGGGGGTGAAAAACTGTTTTTT. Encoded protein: CASSFFGTGGEKLFF.

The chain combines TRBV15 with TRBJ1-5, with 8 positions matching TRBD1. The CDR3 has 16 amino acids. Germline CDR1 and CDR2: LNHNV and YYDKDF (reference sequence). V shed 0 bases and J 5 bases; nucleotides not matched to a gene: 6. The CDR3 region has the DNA TGTGCCACCAGCAGAGAAGCAGGGGGCTCTTATCAGCCCCAGCATTTT. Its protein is CATSREAGGSYQPQHF.

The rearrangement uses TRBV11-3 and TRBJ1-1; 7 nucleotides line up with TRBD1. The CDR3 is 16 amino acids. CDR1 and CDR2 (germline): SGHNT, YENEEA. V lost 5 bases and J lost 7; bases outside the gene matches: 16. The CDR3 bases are TGTGCCAGCAGCCCAGGGGAGACAGGGAACCTCGATGAAGCTTTCTTT. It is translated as CASSPGETGNLDEAFF.

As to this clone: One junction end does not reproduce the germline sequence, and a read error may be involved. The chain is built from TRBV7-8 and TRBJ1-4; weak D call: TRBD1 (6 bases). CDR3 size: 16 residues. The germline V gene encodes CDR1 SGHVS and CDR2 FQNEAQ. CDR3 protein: CASSPRAGGTSEKLFF. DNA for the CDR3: TGTGCCAGCAGCCCGAGGGCGGGGGGCACTAGTGAAAAACTGTTTTTT.

CDR3 sequence reads: CASSEWGSGANVLTF. The CDR3 DNA follows: TGTGCCAGCAGTGAATGGGGCTCTGGGGCCAACGTCCTGACTTTC. V usage is TRBV2 and J usage is TRBJ2-6; D is undetermined. Germline CDR1 and CDR2: SNHLY and FYNNEI. With 2 bases removed from V and 0 bases from J, the gap between germline ends came to 5 bases. CDR3 length: 15 residues.

The CDR3 nucleotides read TGTGCCACCAGCAGAGTGGTACAGGGTGGGGAGACCCAGTACTTC. Translation gives CATSRVVQGGETQYF. The chain links TRBV15 to TRBJ2-5; weak D call: TRBD1 (6 bases). Germline V gene lookup returns CDR1 LNHNV and CDR2 YYDKDF (reference sequence). The CDR3 extends over 15 amino acids. V was trimmed by 1 base and J by 5 bases, leaving 14 bases between them.

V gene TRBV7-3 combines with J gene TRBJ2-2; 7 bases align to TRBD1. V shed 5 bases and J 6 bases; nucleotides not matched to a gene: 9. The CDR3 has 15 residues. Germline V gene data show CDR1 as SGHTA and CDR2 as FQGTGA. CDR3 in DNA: TGTGCCAGCAGCCAGAGACAGGGTAACCCCGGGGAGCTGTTTTTT. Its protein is CASSQRQGNPGELFF. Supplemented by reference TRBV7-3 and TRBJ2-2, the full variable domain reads GAGVSQTPSNKVTEKGKYVELRCDPISGHTALYWYRQSLGQGPEFLIYFQGTGAADDSGLPNDRFFAVRPEGSVSTLKIQRTERGDSAVYLCASSQRQGNPGELFFGEGSRLTVL.

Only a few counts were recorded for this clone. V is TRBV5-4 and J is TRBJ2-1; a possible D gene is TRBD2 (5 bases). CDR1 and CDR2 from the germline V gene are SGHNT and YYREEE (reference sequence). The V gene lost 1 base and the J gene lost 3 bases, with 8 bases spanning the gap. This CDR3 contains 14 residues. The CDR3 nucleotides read TGTGCCAGCAGCTTGCGGGGAGACTACAATGAGCAGTTCTTC. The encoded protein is CASSLRGDYNEQFF.

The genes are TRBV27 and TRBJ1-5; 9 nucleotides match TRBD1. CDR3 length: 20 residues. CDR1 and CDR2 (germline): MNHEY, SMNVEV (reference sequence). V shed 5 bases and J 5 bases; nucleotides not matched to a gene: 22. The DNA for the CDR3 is TGTGCCAGCAGTAAACGACCGCCCTTAACCGGGACAGGGTTCGATCAGCCCCAGCATTTT. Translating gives CASSKRPPLTGTGFDQPQHF.

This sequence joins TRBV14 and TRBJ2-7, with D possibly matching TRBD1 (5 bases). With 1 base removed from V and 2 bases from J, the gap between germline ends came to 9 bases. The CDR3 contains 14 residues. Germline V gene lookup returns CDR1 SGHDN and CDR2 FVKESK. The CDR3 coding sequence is TGTGCCAGCAGCCAAGCAGGGAAGACCTACGAGCAGTACTTC. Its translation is CASSQAGKTYEQYF.